Shown below are 20 T cell receptor beta chains from a single sample sequenced in a study of T cells in women clearing cervical HPV infection. This table comes from immunoSEQ multiplex PCR, and its TCRdb copy is limited to in-frame clones, with some not included. The table for this sample gives tens of thousands of clones. The sample comprised blood buffy coat. Every receptor here comes from a woman between 18 and 70 years old with a cervical HPV16 infection that either progressed to CIN3+ or cleared (not recorded which).

As for this clone: The sequence runs out 3 residues before the end of the CDR3; the remainder is reconstructed from the germline J gene. This rearrangement joins TRBV20-1 to TRBJ2-4, with TRBD1 identical over 8 bases. Per the germline V gene, CDR1 is DFQATT and CDR2 is SNEGSKA (reference sequence). The CDR3 has 12 residues. The CDR3 sequence is CSALGTGRFQYF. CDR3 DNA, as far as it was read: TGCAGTGCCCTAGGGACAGGCAGGTTT.

Comments on this clone: The missing CDR3 end, 3 residues past where the read stops, is filled in from the germline J gene. The chain employs TRBV19 and TRBJ1-2; D is unresolved. The germline CDR1 and CDR2 sequences are LNHDA and SQIVND (reference sequence). The CDR3 consists of 12 residues. V lost 7 bases and J 5 bases, leaving 11 bases between the germline ends. The CDR3 loop is CASNDVGYGYTF. The CDR3 DNA, read in part, is TGTGCCAGTAACGATGTAGGGTATGGC.

Turning to this clone: The CDR3 is cut off 3 residues early in the read; its end comes from the germline J gene. V gene TRBV28 combines with J gene TRBJ1-4; D is unclear. CDR3 length equals 15 residues. Per germline, CDR1 MDHEN and CDR2 SYDVKM. Trimming took 6 bases from V and 2 from J, leaving 13 bases between them. The CDR3 region is CASRTRLGTNEKLFF. The part of the CDR3 DNA that was read is TGTGCCAGCAGGACGAGGTTAGGGACTAATGAAAAA.

In the case of this clone: The CDR3 end is not reached by the read, which stops 3 residues before it; the germline J gene fills it in. The chain is built from TRBV7-3 and TRBJ2-5; D unclear. V lost 3 bases, J lost 4 bases, and 12 bases lay in between. CDR1 SGHTA and CDR2 FQGTGA come from the germline V gene. This CDR3 has 14 residues. CDR3 DNA, as far as it was read: TGTGCCAGCAGCTTCAAGACAACCTTAGAGACC. This gives the protein CASSFKTTLET. The CDR3 in full is CASSFKTTLETQYF. The variable domain in full, with the rest retrieved from reference TRBV7-3 and TRBJ2-5, is GAGVSQTPSNKVTEKGKYVELRCDPISGHTALYWYRQSLGQGPEFLIYFQGTGAADDSGLPNDRFFAVRPEGSVSTLKIQRTERGDSAVYLCASSFKTTLETQYFGPGTRLLVL.

In the case of this clone: Read sequence stops 3 residues before the CDR3 end, and the germline J gene provides the missing end. The chain employs TRBV29-1 and TRBJ2-3, with TRBD1 as a possible D gene (5 bases). The germline gives CDR1 SQVTM, CDR2 ANQGSEA. Trimming shortened V by 4 bases and J by 2 bases, and 16 bases separated the two germline ends. The CDR3 contains 15 residues. CDR3 sequence reads: CSVGFRAGYTDTQYF. The sequenced part of the CDR3 DNA is TGCAGCGTTGGTTTCAGGGCCGGCTACACAGATACG.

Turning to this clone: The CDR3 end lies 3 residues beyond the end of the read and is filled in from the germline J gene. The genes are TRBV7-7 and TRBJ2-5; 8 bases map to TRBD1. CDR1 is SSHAT, CDR2 FNYEAQ, per germline (reference sequence). This CDR3 spans 15 amino acids. Unmatched junction bases numbered 6, after V lost 1 base and J lost 5 bases. The covered CDR3 bases are TGTGCCAGCAGCTTAGATGGCAGGGGGCAGGAGACC. Residues: CASSLDGRGQET. The full CDR3 protein is CASSLDGRGQETQYF. Together with reference TRBV7-7 and TRBJ2-5, the CDR3 gives the full variable domain: GAGVSQSPRYKVTKRGQDVTLRCDPISSHATLYWYQQALGQGPEFLTYFNYEAQPDKSGLPSDRFSAERPEGSISTLTIQRTEQRDSAMYRCASSLDGRGQETQYFGPGTRLLVL.

With regard to this clone: The CDR3 extends 3 residues past the end of the read, so its final part is completed from the germline J gene. This sequence joins TRBV10-3 and TRBJ2-1; 9 nucleotides align to TRBD2. V trimming: 0 bases; J trimming: 4 bases; junction bases outside the gene matches: 13. This CDR3 spans 19 amino acids. Looked up from germline, CDR1 is ENHRY and CDR2 is SYGVKD. The sequenced CDR3 bases are TGTGCCATCAGTGAGTCGATTTGGGCGGCTAGCGGGATTTACAATGAG. It is translated as CAISESIWAASGIYNE. The CDR3 as a whole reads CAISESIWAASGIYNEQFF.

CDR3 amino acids: CASSESTTSNTEAFF. Partial CDR3 DNA: TGTGCCAGCAGTGAAAGCACCACTAGCAACACTGAA. The rearrangement uses TRBV6-1 and TRBJ1-1; D not resolved. The sequenced fragment ends 3 residues before the CDR3 boundary, so the rest is inferred from the germline J gene. V was pared by 2 bases and J by 2 bases, with 12 bases between. Germline loops: CDR1 MNHNS, CDR2 SASEGT. CDR3 length: 15 amino acids.

With regard to this clone: Read data end 3 residues before the CDR3 end; the end is taken from the germline J gene. The genes are TRBV28 and TRBJ1-4; D not resolved. The V end was cut by 2 bases, the J end by 5 bases, with 6 bases between. The CDR3 runs 13 residues. Germline CDR1 reads MDHEN; CDR2 reads SYDVKM. CDR3 bases read: TGTGCCAGCAGTTTACCGGGGAATGAAAAA. This gives the protein CASSLPGNEK. The whole CDR3 is CASSLPGNEKLFF.

Of note for this clone: The CDR3 extends 3 residues past the end of the read, so its final part is completed from the germline J gene. The V call is TRBV6-1, the J call TRBJ1-2; 8 positions match TRBD1. The CDR3 is made up of 15 amino acids. The germline V gene encodes CDR1 MNHNS and CDR2 SASEGT. The covered CDR3 bases are TGTGCCAGCAGTGAGCCATACGGACAGGGAGAAGGC. Translated: CASSEPYGQGEG. The whole CDR3 reads CASSEPYGQGEGYTF.

On this clone: The CDR3 is cut off 3 residues early in the read; its end comes from the germline J gene. The chain recombines TRBV2 with TRBJ2-6; D may be TRBD1 (6 bases). Germline lookup yields CDR1 SNHLY and CDR2 FYNNEI. V was cut by 6 bases and J by 2 bases, with 14 bases left in between. The CDR3 runs to 16 residues. The CDR3 bases that were read are TGTGCCAGCAGGGGGACACCTCCCGCTGGGGCCAACGTC. Amino acid sequence: CASRGTPPAGANV. The entire CDR3 protein is CASRGTPPAGANVLTF.

CDR3 sequence: CASSLREQGYDYTF. Incomplete CDR3 DNA: TGTGCCAGCAGCTTAAGGGAACAGGGATACGAC. The chain links TRBV7-2 to TRBJ1-2; TRBD1 might be the D (6 bases). The read gets to within 3 residues of the CDR3 end, and the germline J gene fills in the rest. CDR3 length: 14 residues. In germline, CDR1 is SGHTA, CDR2 FQGNSA.

As concerns this clone: The CDR3 end lies 3 residues beyond the end of the read and is filled in from the germline J gene. This chain links TRBV20-1 with TRBJ2-5; perhaps TRBD1 as D (5 bases). Trimming took off 3 bases at V and 5 bases at J, with 10 bases between the two ends. CDR1 DFQATT and CDR2 SNEGSKA come from the germline V gene (reference sequence). The CDR3 is 12 residues long. The CDR3 sequence: CSASIQEETQYF. The DNA read from the CDR3 is TGCAGTGCTAGTATACAGGAGGAGACC.

About this clone itself: Coverage ceases 3 residues before the CDR3 finishes, and the germline J gene fills in the end. This chain joins TRBV2 and TRBJ2-1; 7 nucleotides agree with TRBD2. Germline loops: CDR1 SNHLY, CDR2 FYNNEI. The CDR3 spans 16 residues. V shed 9 bases, J shed 5 bases, and the junction held 16 bases outside the gene matches. CDR3 in amino acids: CASNGWTLTSNNEQFF. Incomplete CDR3 DNA: TGTGCCAGTAATGGATGGACCCTGACTAGCAACAATGAG.

About this clone: Read coverage stops 3 residues before the CDR3 terminus; the germline J gene supplies the remainder. The rearrangement uses TRBV5-1 and TRBJ2-1, with 11 bases identical to TRBD2. This CDR3 is built from 17 residues. The germline gives CDR1 SGHRS, CDR2 YFSETQ. V lost 0 bases and J lost 0; bases outside the gene matches: 2. This chain's CDR3 is CASSLGLAGGSYNEQFF. CDR3 DNA, as far as it was read: TGCGCCAGCAGCTTGGGGCTAGCGGGGGGCTCCTACAATGAG.

Remarks on this clone: The sample holds other DNA sequences that translate to the same CDR3. The DNA read from the CDR3 is TGTGCCAGCAGCATAAGACAGGGCTGGGGCACTGAA. It codes for CASSIRQGWGTE. The full CDR3 protein reads CASSIRQGWGTEAFF. The chain joins TRBV7-2 to TRBJ1-1, with 7 bases matching TRBD1. The DNA ends 3 residues before the CDR3 does, and the rest of the CDR3 is filled in from the germline J gene. Germline CDR1 SGHTA, CDR2 FQGNSA. The junction had 10 bases not matched to a gene; V was cut back by 5 bases and J by 4 bases. The CDR3 length is 15 residues.

Concerning this clone: The read ends 3 residues early relative to the CDR3; the germline J gene fills the gap. The sample holds other DNA sequences that translate to the same CDR3. This chain connects TRBV20-1 to TRBJ2-4, with D tentatively TRBD1 (6 bases). The length of the CDR3 is 16 residues. V dropped 3 bases and J dropped 9 bases, with 24 bases sitting between them. The germline gives CDR1 DFQATT, CDR2 SNEGSKA (reference sequence). This CDR3 reads CSARRSDSGGLGIQYF. CDR3 bases read: TGCAGTGCTAGGCGGTCGGACAGCGGAGGTCTCGGCATT.

Comment on this clone: Sequencing ends 3 residues short of the CDR3 end; the germline J gene provides the rest. The chain recombines TRBV7-9 with TRBJ1-4, with D perhaps TRBD1 (5 bases). The CDR3 is 15 amino acids. Trimming stripped 5 bases from V and 0 bases from J, with 10 bases between. Germline CDR1 and CDR2: SEHNR and FQNEAQ (reference sequence). CDR3 DNA (partial): TGTGCCAGCAGCGCCACAGGAGCAACTAATGAAAAA. Its protein is CASSATGATNEK. The CDR3 in its entirety is CASSATGATNEKLFF.

Notes on this clone: Coverage ceases 3 residues before the CDR3 finishes, and the germline J gene fills in the end. This chain connects TRBV28 to TRBJ2-1, with TRBD1 identical over 8 bases. Germline CDR1 and CDR2: MDHEN and SYDVKM. Unmatched junction bases numbered 2, after V lost 6 bases and J lost 1 base. The CDR3 loop spans 14 amino acids. This chain's CDR3 is CASRTGGSYNEQFF. Incomplete CDR3 DNA: TGTGCCAGCAGAACAGGGGGATCCTACAATGAG.

The CDR3 DNA, read in part, is TGTGCCAGTATTAGACAAAACACCGGGGAG. It yields the protein CASIRQNTGE. The full CDR3 protein reads CASIRQNTGELFF. The V gene is TRBV19, the J gene TRBJ2-2, with unresolved D. Sequencing ends 3 residues short of the CDR3 end; the germline J gene provides the rest. The CDR3 totals 13 residues. CDR1 and CDR2 (germline): LNHDA, SQIVND (reference sequence). The ends were cut back, 7 bases at V and 2 bases at J, with 8 bases in the middle.